A single sample is the source of the 25 T cell receptor beta chains below, sequenced in a study of response to subunit inactivated influenza vaccine. Using its own MiXCR run on the RT-PCR reads, TCRdb lists one record per CDR3 protein. Among about 780,000 distinct CDR3 sequences listed, approximately 17% were seen once. Sequencing was performed on PBMCs from blood, taken less than 6 days after vaccination. The receptors stem from a man aged 45-65 years who received an inactivated influenza vaccine.

Comment on this clonotype: At one boundary the junction diverges from the germline segment, which might be a read error. The chain links TRBV12-3 or TRBV12-4 to TRBJ1-4; 8 positions agree with TRBD1. This CDR3 is built from 12 residues. CDR3 loop: CVSSETGAKLFF. In DNA form, the CDR3 reads TGTGTCAGCAGTGAGACAGGGGCAAAACTGTTTTTT.

The chain employs TRBV3-1 and TRBJ2-5; 10 bases map to TRBD2. Germline V gene data show CDR1 as LGHDT and CDR2 as YNNKEL (reference sequence). There are 13 residues in the CDR3. Trimming cost V 6 bases and J 7 bases; bases outside gene matches: 5. Here the CDR3 reads CASRGLAGVTQYF. The CDR3 region has the DNA TGTGCCAGCAGGGGGCTAGCGGGAGTGACCCAGTACTTC.

This clonotype was counted between two and nine times. The chain joins TRBV12-3 or TRBV12-4 to TRBJ2-7, with TRBD1 identical over 8 bases. CDR3 length: 17 residues. J lost 1 base, V lost 2 bases, and 10 bases had no gene match. The CDR3 DNA reads TGTGCCAGCAGTTTAAGGTACTTAGGACAGGGTTCCTACGAGCAGTACTTC. This encodes CASSLRYLGQGSYEQYF.

This clonotype was counted a few times. The rearrangement joins TRBV5-1 to TRBJ2-7, with a possible D match to TRBD1 (6 bases). The V gene lost 4 bases and the J gene lost 3 bases, with 17 bases spanning the gap. The CDR3 loop spans 15 amino acids. The germline CDR1 and CDR2 sequences are SGHRS and YFSETQ. The DNA of the CDR3 is TGCGCCAGCAGCAGCTCCCCTCAGGGGTACTACGAGCAGTACTTC. It codes for CASSSSPQGYYEQYF.

This clonotype has more than one count but fewer than ten. The rearrangement joins TRBV11-2 to TRBJ1-5; a weak D match, TRBD1 (5 bases). Trimming removed 3 bases at V and 5 bases at J, with 11 bases between. This CDR3 is 14 amino acids long. Germline V gene lookup returns CDR1 SGHAT and CDR2 FQNNGV. CDR3 residues: CASSLQGFDQPQHF. CDR3 coding DNA: TGTGCCAGCAGCTTGCAGGGTTTCGATCAGCCCCAGCATTTT.

The V and J genes are TRBV7-6 and TRBJ2-5, with TRBD1 matching 10 bases. Trimming took 5 bases from V and 4 from J; bases not matched to a gene: 7. The CDR3 is made up of 15 amino acids. Germline assignment: CDR1 SGHVS and CDR2 FNYEAQ. CDR3 DNA sequence: TGTGCCAGCAGCCTGGGGACAGGGGTTGGAGAGACCCAGTACTTC. Its translation is CASSLGTGVGETQYF.

This clonotype was seen a few times. The chain joins TRBV12-3 or TRBV12-4 to TRBJ2-7; D uncertain. The CDR3 runs to 14 residues. V was cut by 2 bases and J by 2 bases, with 10 bases left in between. Here the CDR3 DNA reads TGTGCCAGCAGTTTATCGATGGATCCCTACGAGCAGTACTTC. Its protein product is CASSLSMDPYEQYF.

This clonotype came up a few times. The rearrangement uses TRBV28 and TRBJ1-5, with D hard to call. The germline V and J ends were trimmed by 6 bases and 6 bases, with 15 bases remaining between them. From germline, CDR1 is MDHEN and CDR2 SYDVKM. This CDR3 is 14 amino acids long. The CDR3: CASSLEWGGQPQHF. The CDR3 DNA reads as TGTGCCAGCAGCCTAGAGTGGGGTGGTCAGCCCCAGCATTTT.

The chain links TRBV5-6 to TRBJ2-7, with 8 bases fitting TRBD2. CDR1 is SGHDT and CDR2 is YYEEEE in the germline V gene. The CDR3 runs 15 residues. V lost 2 bases to trimming and J lost 0 bases; unmatched junction nucleotides: 4. CDR3 bases: TGTGCCAGCAGCTTTTCTAGCGGGCACTCCTACGAGCAGTACTTC. Its translation is CASSFSSGHSYEQYF.

This clonotype came up a few times. The chain couples TRBV7-8 to TRBJ1-5; D call uncertain. V was cut by 1 base and J by 5 bases, with 12 bases left in between. Germline CDR1 reads SGHVS; CDR2 reads FQNEAQ. The CDR3 extends over 15 amino acids. CDR3 bases: TGTGCCAGCAGCTTAGGGGAGGACGGAGATCAGCCCCAGCATTTT. Translation: CASSLGEDGDQPQHF.

The chain employs TRBV18 and TRBJ2-7; D is perhaps TRBD1 or TRBD2 (5 bases each). Germline V gene data show CDR1 as KGHSH and CDR2 as LQKENI. The CDR3 is 14 amino acids. V dropped 0 bases and J dropped 4 bases, with 10 bases sitting between them. In DNA, the CDR3 is TGTGCCAGCTCACCACCGGGACGGTGGTACGAGCAGTACTTC. Its protein is CASSPPGRWYEQYF.

A few counts support this clonotype. The chain joins TRBV5-1 to TRBJ1-1, with a possible D match to TRBD1 (6 bases). This CDR3 is built from 15 residues. Germline CDR1 is SGHRS and CDR2 is YFSETQ. The V end was cut by 4 bases, the J end by 1 base, with 14 bases between. DNA of the CDR3: TGCGCCAGCAGCGCGCCCGGACAGAGGAACACTGAAGCTTTCTTT. It specifies CASSAPGQRNTEAFF.

This rearrangement joins TRBV6-1 to TRBJ1-1; 7 bases match TRBD1. V gave up 6 bases and J gave up 0 bases; unmatched junction bases: 7. CDR3 length: 15 amino acids. Germline CDR1 and CDR2: MNHNS and SASEGT. CDR3 in amino acids: CASSGQAPMNTEAFF. CDR3 sequence (DNA): TGTGCCAGCAGCGGACAGGCACCCATGAACACTGAAGCTTTCTTT.

This clonotype was counted ten times or more. The chain combines TRBV5-1 with TRBJ2-1; weak D call: TRBD1 (5 bases). This CDR3 contains 15 residues. V lost 4 bases, J lost 2 bases, and 13 bases lay in between. Germline V gene sequence: CDR1 SGHRS, CDR2 YFSETQ. The CDR3 here is CASSKHRGTYNEQFF. The CDR3 DNA reads as TGCGCCAGCAGCAAACATAGGGGAACCTACAATGAGCAGTTCTTC. Using reference TRBV5-1 and TRBJ2-1 for the parts outside the CDR3, the full variable domain is KAGVTQTPRYLIKTRGQQVTLSCSPISGHRSVSWYQQTPGQGLQFLFEYFSETQRNKGNFPGRFSGRQFSNSRSEMNVSTLELGDSALYLCASSKHRGTYNEQFFGPGTRLTVL.

The chain couples TRBV5-1 to TRBJ2-1; D unclear. CDR1 and CDR2 (germline): SGHRS, YFSETQ. Trimming stripped 4 bases from V and 0 bases from J, with 11 bases between. There are 15 residues in the CDR3. DNA of the CDR3: TGCGCCAGCAGCCCCGAGATCAGCTCCTACAATGAGCAGTTCTTC. Its protein product is CASSPEISSYNEQFF.

The V gene is TRBV10-3, the J gene TRBJ2-7; 7 bases agree with TRBD1. The germline gives CDR1 ENHRY, CDR2 SYGVKD. V lost 3 bases and J lost 9; bases outside the gene matches: 5. This CDR3 has 12 amino acids. CDR3 bases: TGTGCCATCAGTGAAAACCAGGGGGTGCAGTACTTC. Translated, it gives CAISENQGVQYF.

V and J are TRBV11-2 and TRBJ2-7, with 9 bases aligning to TRBD2. The CDR3 covers 16 residues. In germline, CDR1 is SGHAT, CDR2 FQNNGV. V lost 4 bases and J lost 0; bases outside the gene matches: 7. CDR3 coding DNA: TGTGCCAGCAGCTCCCTAGCGGGGAGCCCCTCCTACGAGCAGTACTTC. Translating gives CASSSLAGSPSYEQYF.

This clonotype turned up a few times. The rearrangement links TRBV16 to TRBJ1-5, with D uncertain. The V end lost 2 bases, the J end lost 5 bases, and 7 bases lay between the germline ends. Per the germline V gene, CDR1 is KGHSY and CDR2 is FQNENV. This CDR3 comprises 13 residues. The CDR3 spells CASSQNFDQPQHF. CDR3 sequence (DNA): TGTGCCAGCAGCCAAAACTTCGATCAGCCCCAGCATTTT.

About this clonotype itself: This could be a read error, since a much larger clone is one nucleotide away. V is TRBV12-3 or TRBV12-4 and J is TRBJ2-2; a weak D match, TRBD1 (6 bases). The length of the CDR3 is 15 residues. The CDR3 spells CTSRPGQGDTGELFF. Here the CDR3 DNA reads TGTACCAGCCGACCGGGACAAGGGGACACCGGGGAGCTGTTTTTT.

This clonotype occurred many times. The chain combines TRBV4-1 with TRBJ2-7, with 12 bases that match TRBD1. Trimming cost V 1 base and J 6 bases; bases outside gene matches: 7. The CDR3 spans 16 residues. The germline V gene has CDR1 MGHRA and CDR2 YSYEKL. CDR3 sequence: CASSQAAGQGAFEQYF. The CDR3 nucleotides are TGCGCCAGCAGCCAAGCGGCGGGACAGGGGGCGTTCGAGCAGTACTTC.

The chain combines TRBV5-1 with TRBJ2-5; 7 bases match TRBD2. The CDR3 spans 13 residues. CDR1 SGHRS and CDR2 YFSETQ come from the germline V gene. J gave up 4 bases and V 7 bases, and 7 bases lay outside the gene matches. Here the CDR3 DNA reads TGCGCCAGCGGGACTACAGGCGGAGAGACCCAGTACTTC. Its translation is CASGTTGGETQYF.

The rearrangement joins TRBV29-1 to TRBJ2-1, with 11 bases identical to TRBD2. The CDR3 contains 15 residues. J lost 6 bases, V lost 0 bases, and 4 bases had no gene match. Germline CDR1 is SQVTM and CDR2 is ANQGSEA. CDR3 coding DNA: TGCAGCGTTGAAGAAATAGCGGGGGGGACCAATGAGCAGTTCTTC. Translated, it gives CSVEEIAGGTNEQFF.

The chain is built from TRBV6-5 and TRBJ1-6; tentatively, D is TRBD1 (5 bases). Germline CDR1 is MNHEY and CDR2 is SVGAGI. The CDR3 has 16 residues. The V gene lost 4 bases and the J gene lost 6 bases, with 16 bases spanning the gap. The DNA of the CDR3 is TGTGCCAGCAGTTTGACAGCTCTGGGACGTAATTCACCCCTCCACTTT. This sequence encodes CASSLTALGRNSPLHF.

This clonotype was found a few times. This chain uses TRBV20-1 with TRBJ2-2, with D maybe TRBD2 (6 bases). The V gene's germline CDR1 is DFQATT and CDR2 SNEGSKA (reference sequence). V was trimmed by 3 bases and J by 5 bases, leaving 13 bases between them. CDR3 size: 14 residues. The CDR3: CSASVEGRTGELFF. The CDR3 DNA sequence: TGCAGTGCTAGTGTGGAGGGTCGAACCGGGGAGCTGTTTTTT.

This clonotype showed up just a few times. V usage is TRBV2 and J usage is TRBJ2-3, with TRBD2 identical over 7 bases. This CDR3 comprises 15 residues. Trimming took 6 bases from V and 5 from J; bases not matched to a gene: 11. Per the germline V gene, CDR1 is SNHLY and CDR2 is FYNNEI. The CDR3 bases are TGTGCCAGCAGGCCCTTCGGGGGGAGCGGAGATACGCAGTATTTT. This sequence encodes CASRPFGGSGDTQYF. Complete variable domain (other parts from reference TRBV2 and TRBJ2-3): EPEVTQTPSHQVTQMGQEVILRCVPISNHLYFYWYRQILGQKVEFLVSFYNNEISEKSEIFDDQFSVERPDGSNFTLKIRSTKLEDSAMYFCASRPFGGSGDTQYFGPGTRLTVL.